Below, 22 T cell receptor beta chains from the same sample are listed, as sequenced in a study of shared clonotypes between healthy human individuals. The method was immunoSEQ multiplex PCR; TCRdb's version includes in-frame clones alone and lacks a portion of them. The sample lists roughly 760,000 clones, around 72% occurring once. The sequenced sample was memory CD4+ T cells sorted from blood. The subset was: CD45RA-negative fraction. Receptors originate from a woman aged 30 to 39 in good health.

The DNA of the CDR3 is TGTGCCTGGAACGGACCGGGTCGACCAGCGGGAGCGGGTGAGCAGTTCTTC. Amino acids: CAWNGPGRPAGAGEQFF. The rearrangement uses TRBV30 and TRBJ2-1, with TRBD2 identical over 8 bases. Germline V CDR1 and CDR2: GTSNPN, SVGIG (reference sequence). CDR3 length: 17 residues. Trimming removed 4 bases from V and 9 bases from J; junction bases left unmatched: 20.

The V and J genes are TRBV28 and TRBJ1-1; 7 positions match TRBD1. The trim removed 6 bases at V and 9 bases at J, leaving 10 bases unmatched. The CDR3 consists of 13 residues. CDR1 is MDHEN and CDR2 is SYDVKM in the germline V gene. The CDR3 spells CASRVFNRGKAFF. The CDR3 bases are TGTGCCAGCAGGGTCTTCAACAGGGGAAAAGCTTTCTTT.

With regard to this clone: An end of the junction differs from the germline gene, which may be a read error. The chain combines TRBV11-1 with TRBJ2-7; 8 bases are a match to TRBD1. The CDR3 runs 14 residues. The germline V gene has CDR1 SGHAT and CDR2 FQDESV (reference sequence). The CDR3: CASRPGQGSNEQYF. Here the CDR3 DNA reads TGTGCCAGCAGGCCCGGACAGGGCTCCAACGAGCAGTACTTC.

The chain combines TRBV27 with TRBJ2-3; possibly TRBD2 for D (5 bases). V lost 6 bases, J lost 2 bases, and 21 bases lay in between. Looked up from germline, CDR1 is MNHEY and CDR2 is SMNVEV (reference sequence). This CDR3 is 17 amino acids long. The CDR3 nucleotides read TGTGCCAGCAGCACCCTCCTAGCCAGGCCCACCACAGATACGCAGTATTTT. This sequence encodes CASSTLLARPTTDTQYF.

The chain employs TRBV5-4 and TRBJ2-6; D gene ambiguous. The CDR3 is 18 amino acids. Trimming cost V 4 bases and J 3 bases, with 20 bases left between them. The germline V gene has CDR1 SGHNT and CDR2 YYREEE (reference sequence). The chain's CDR3 is CASSLAFGESIGANVLTF. For the CDR3, the DNA is TGTGCCAGCAGCCTGGCTTTTGGAGAGTCGATTGGGGCCAACGTCCTGACTTTC.

The V call is TRBV10-3, the J call TRBJ2-2; no definite D call. Germline CDR1 and CDR2: ENHRY and SYGVKD. The CDR3 sequence is 12 residues long. V was pared by 10 bases and J by 5 bases, with 11 bases between. CDR3 protein: CATRPQTGELFF. For the CDR3, the DNA is TGTGCCACACGGCCCCAGACCGGGGAGCTGTTTTTT.

The chain recombines TRBV15 with TRBJ2-7; D gene uncertain. Between the trimmed V and J ends, which lost 0 bases and 0 bases, there was a span of 12 bases. CDR1 and CDR2 (germline): LNHNV, YYDKDF (reference sequence). The CDR3 runs to 16 residues. CDR3 nucleotides: TGTGCCACCAGCAGAGATCATGGCAGTTTCTCCTACGAGCAGTACTTC. This gives the protein CATSRDHGSFSYEQYF.

The chain employs TRBV27 and TRBJ2-1; TRBD2 agrees at 10 bases. Looked up from germline, CDR1 is MNHEY and CDR2 is SMNVEV (reference sequence). CDR3 length: 16 residues. V dropped 3 bases and J dropped 6; count of bases not matched to a gene: 8. The CDR3 bases are TGTGCCAGCAGTTTTCTGGCTAGCGGGAGAGGCAATGAGCAGTTCTTC. Amino acids: CASSFLASGRGNEQFF.

Comment on this clone: Just one base apart from a much larger clone, this may be a read error. The chain has TRBV7-7 and TRBJ2-2; TRBD1 agrees at 7 bases. Germline V gives CDR1 SSHAT, CDR2 FNYEAQ (reference sequence). The CDR3 is 15 amino acids. V was clipped by 5 bases and J by 3 bases; unmatched bases: 6. CDR3 region: CASSDGTADTGELFF. The CDR3, as DNA: TGTGCCAGCAGCGACGGGACAGCGGACACCGGGGAGCTGTTTTTT.

This chain uses TRBV2 with TRBJ1-5, with D possibly being TRBD1 (6 bases). This CDR3 is built from 14 residues. V was trimmed by 6 bases and J by 2 bases, leaving 11 bases between them. Germline V gives CDR1 SNHLY, CDR2 FYNNEI. In DNA form, the CDR3 reads TGTGCCAGCAGAGGGGGTTTGGGCAATCAGCCCCAGCATTTT. Translation gives CASRGGLGNQPQHF. The whole variable domain, filled in from reference TRBV2 and TRBJ1-5, reads EPEVTQTPSHQVTQMGQEVILRCVPISNHLYFYWYRQILGQKVEFLVSFYNNEISEKSEIFDDQFSVERPDGSNFTLKIRSTKLEDSAMYFCASRGGLGNQPQHFGDGTRLSIL.

This clone was seen many times. The chain carries TRBV5-6 and TRBJ2-2, with D perhaps matching TRBD1 (6 bases). The germline V gene encodes CDR1 SGHDT and CDR2 YYEEEE. The CDR3 is made up of 15 amino acids. Trimming pared 4 bases from V and 5 bases from J, leaving 15 bases between. The CDR3, as DNA: TGTGCCAGCAGCACAGCAGGGGTCCTGACCGGGGAGCTGTTTTTT. It translates to CASSTAGVLTGELFF.

This clone was picked up a small number of times. Other DNA sequences in this sample translate to the same CDR3. The chain combines TRBV28 with TRBJ1-2; D not resolved. V lost 3 bases to trimming and J lost 2 bases, with 7 bases between them. The CDR3 runs to 13 residues. The germline V gene has CDR1 MDHEN and CDR2 SYDVKM. The CDR3 region has the DNA TGTGCCAGCAGTTTGTCCTTAAACTATGGCTACACCTTC. As protein: CASSLSLNYGYTF.

This clone was counted only a few times. This chain joins TRBV7-2 and TRBJ2-5, with a weak D call TRBD1 (6 bases). V dropped 2 bases and J dropped 1 base, with 8 bases sitting between them. Germline V gene sequence: CDR1 SGHTA, CDR2 FQGNSA. The CDR3 has 14 amino acids. The chain's CDR3 is CASSLWDIQETQYF. CDR3 nucleotide sequence: TGTGCCAGCAGCTTATGGGACATCCAAGAGACCCAGTACTTC.

The chain carries TRBV27 and TRBJ2-5, with D unresolved. CDR3 length equals 14 residues. Trimming shortened V by 5 bases and J by 0 bases, and 10 bases separated the two germline ends. CDR1 and CDR2 from the germline V gene are MNHEY and SMNVEV (reference sequence). CDR3 nucleotide sequence: TGTGCCAGCAGTCCCTACACCAACCAAGAGACCCAGTACTTC. Protein product: CASSPYTNQETQYF.

The V call is TRBV29-1, the J call TRBJ1-1; no reliable D call. V gave up 5 bases and J gave up 2 bases, with 15 bases separating them. CDR3 size: 14 residues. Germline V lookup: CDR1 SQVTM, CDR2 ANQGSEA. The CDR3 loop reads CSVLRAEPNTEAFF. Written as DNA, the CDR3 is TGCAGCGTTCTACGGGCAGAACCTAACACTGAAGCTTTCTTT.

The genes are TRBV7-8 and TRBJ2-7; TRBD1 might be the D (6 bases). This CDR3 is built from 13 residues. Trimming left V 9 bases short and J 5 bases short, with 17 bases between. The germline V gene has CDR1 SGHVS and CDR2 FQNEAQ. Here the CDR3 reads CASRTTGANEQYF. In nucleotides, the CDR3 is TGTGCCAGTCGTACGACAGGTGCTAACGAGCAGTACTTC.

This sequence joins TRBV30 and TRBJ1-1; 12 nucleotides align to TRBD1. CDR3 size: 19 residues. Germline CDR1 reads GTSNPN; CDR2 reads SVGIG (reference sequence). The CDR3 loop is CACRPGTGGRLGLGTEAFF. The CDR3 bases are TGTGCTTGTAGACCCGGGACAGGGGGCCGGTTGGGTTTAGGCACTGAAGCTTTCTTT.

The chain uses TRBV10-2 and TRBJ2-7; TRBD2 might be the D (5 bases). V was pared by 7 bases and J by 7 bases, with 17 bases between. The CDR3 spans 13 residues. Germline CDR1 is WSHSY and CDR2 is SAAADI. DNA for the CDR3: TGCGCCAGCACGCAGTCTCCACCGGGGGAGCAGTACTTC. Encoded protein: CASTQSPPGEQYF.

The chain uses TRBV11-2 and TRBJ1-1, with D tentatively TRBD1 (6 bases). Looked up from germline, CDR1 is SGHAT and CDR2 is FQNNGV. The CDR3 contains 12 residues. V lost 3 bases and J lost 11, with 13 bases in between. The CDR3 reads CASSLAGGSAFF. Here the CDR3 DNA reads TGTGCCAGCAGCTTGGCTGGGGGCTCGGCTTTCTTT.

The rearrangement uses TRBV2 and TRBJ2-3, with 13 bases aligning to TRBD2. Germline CDR1 SNHLY, CDR2 FYNNEI. Trimming at V came to 4 bases and at J to 14 bases, leaving 12 bases not matched to a gene. CDR3 length: 15 amino acids. Here the CDR3 DNA reads TGTGCCAGCAGTGGGACTAGCGGGAGTTTTTATTTGGGGTATTTT. It codes for CASSGTSGSFYLGYF.

This clone was detected ten times or more. The V call is TRBV19, the J call TRBJ2-4; TRBD2 aligns across 8 bases. V shed 7 bases and J 0 bases; nucleotides not matched to a gene: 11. This CDR3 contains 17 residues. Per germline, CDR1 LNHDA and CDR2 SQIVND (reference sequence). CDR3 protein: CASIGRGDGIAKNIQYF. CDR3 nucleotides: TGTGCCAGTATCGGGAGGGGCGACGGGATAGCCAAAAACATTCAGTACTTC.

V usage is TRBV19 and J usage is TRBJ2-1, with 8 nucleotides matching TRBD1. In germline, CDR1 is LNHDA, CDR2 SQIVND (reference sequence). The CDR3 is 15 residues long. Unmatched junction bases numbered 4, after V lost 1 base and J lost 5 bases. The CDR3: CASSIGTGWNNEQFF. The CDR3 DNA follows: TGTGCCAGTAGTATAGGGACAGGGTGGAACAATGAGCAGTTCTTC.